Presented here are 22 T cell receptor beta chains from one specimen sequenced in a study of PD-1 blockade in classical Hodgkin lymphoma. Each and every patient relapsed after autologous stem cell transplantation, and patients got differing brentuximab vedotin exposure. Clones were sequenced by immunoSEQ multiplex PCR, and TCRdb holds only the in-frame ones, with some missing. The table has 75,000 to 100,000 clones, roughly 79% seen once; the top ten hold 16%. The sequencing here drew on peripheral blood mononuclear cells (PBMCs), taken before the second cycle of nivolumab. The origin of the receptors is a human donor with classical Hodgkin lymphoma.

The J gene is TRBJ1-1, the V gene TRBV10-3; 7 positions agree with TRBD1. After removal of 7 bases from V and 1 base from J, the junction contained 6 bases not matched to a gene. The CDR3 consists of 14 residues. Germline V gives CDR1 ENHRY, CDR2 SYGVKD. For the CDR3, the DNA is TGTGCCATCACTGGGGACAGTAAGAACACTGAAGCTTTCTTT. It encodes CAITGDSKNTEAFF.

V gene TRBV10-3 combines with J gene TRBJ2-5; 9 positions agree with TRBD1. The CDR3 sequence is 15 residues long. Germline assignment: CDR1 ENHRY and CDR2 SYGVKD. The V and J ends lost 6 bases and 2 bases, in that order; junction bases with no gene match: 7. CDR3 nucleotide sequence: TGTGCCATCAGGAGGACAGGGGTACCTCAAGAGACCCAGTACTTC. As protein: CAIRRTGVPQETQYF.

The J gene is TRBJ2-6, the V gene TRBV18; D gene uncertain. The V gene lost 7 bases and the J gene lost 2 bases, with 15 bases spanning the gap. Per the germline V gene, CDR1 is KGHSH and CDR2 is LQKENI. The CDR3 covers 16 residues. The CDR3 nucleotides are TGTGCCAGCTTCCACCCAGGAATGGCTGGGGCCAACGTCCTGACTTTC. Translated, it gives CASFHPGMAGANVLTF.

J is TRBJ2-7 and V is TRBV29-1; tentatively, D is TRBD1 (6 bases). Germline CDR1 is SQVTM and CDR2 is ANQGSEA. The CDR3 consists of 14 residues. Trimming cost V 3 bases and J 2 bases, with 14 bases left between them. The CDR3 region is CSVEPGGEPYEQYF. CDR3 bases: TGCAGCGTTGAGCCTGGGGGCGAACCCTACGAGCAGTACTTC.

DNA for the CDR3: TGTGCCAGCAGCTTGGCAGGGTACGGCTACACCTTC. Translating it yields CASSLAGYGYTF. V usage is TRBV5-8 and J usage is TRBJ1-2, with a possible D match to TRBD1 (5 bases). Per the germline V gene, CDR1 is SGHTS and CDR2 is YDEGEE. The CDR3 covers 12 residues. The ends were cut back, 0 bases at V and 8 bases at J, with 8 bases in the middle. Supplemented by reference TRBV5-8 and TRBJ1-2, the full variable domain reads EAGVTQSPTHLIKTRGQQATLRCSPISGHTSVYWYQQALGLGLQFLLWYDEGEERNRGNFPPRFSGRQFPNYSSELNVNALELEDSALYLCASSLAGYGYTFGSGTRLTVV.

The rearrangement uses TRBV5-6 and TRBJ2-7; D possibly corresponds to TRBD1 (6 bases). The V end lost 4 bases, the J end lost 3 bases, and 17 bases lay between the germline ends. Germline V lookup: CDR1 SGHDT, CDR2 YYEEEE. The length of the CDR3 is 15 residues. In DNA form, the CDR3 reads TGTGCCAGCAGCCCGGGACACCTCTACCTCTACGAGCAGTACTTC. Amino acids: CASSPGHLYLYEQYF.

This chain joins TRBV5-1 and TRBJ1-1; weak D call: TRBD1 (5 bases). The germline V and J ends were trimmed by 0 bases and 0 bases, with 9 bases remaining between them. The CDR3 loop spans 15 amino acids. Germline assignment: CDR1 SGHRS and CDR2 YFSETQ. CDR3 DNA sequence: TGCGCCAGCAGCTTGGGTGGCAGGGTGAACACTGAAGCTTTCTTT. Residues: CASSLGGRVNTEAFF.

This chain links TRBV19 with TRBJ2-7, with a tentative D call TRBD2 (5 bases). CDR1 and CDR2 from the germline V gene are LNHDA and SQIVND (reference sequence). The CDR3 has 12 amino acids. Deletions cut 6 bases from V and 5 bases from J, with 11 bases between. DNA for the CDR3: TGTGCCAGTAGCCTGACTAAAGACGAGCAGTACTTC. Protein product: CASSLTKDEQYF.

The rearrangement links TRBV9 to TRBJ2-1; the match to TRBD1 covers 9 bases. Germline values: CDR1 SGDLS, CDR2 YYNGEE. The CDR3 has 17 amino acids. The ends lost 4 bases at V and 2 bases at J; junction bases unmatched: 10. DNA of the CDR3: TGTGCCAGCAGCCTAAAATCCGGGACAGGGACCTACAATGAGCAGTTCTTC. Protein: CASSLKSGTGTYNEQFF. Using reference TRBV9 and TRBJ2-1 for the parts outside the CDR3, the full variable domain is DSGVTQTPKHLITATGQRVTLRCSPRSGDLSVYWYQQSLDQGLQFLIQYYNGEERAKGNILERFSAQQFPDLHSELNLSSLELGDSALYFCASSLKSGTGTYNEQFFGPGTRLTVL.

This chain uses TRBV30 with TRBJ2-3; D unresolved. Germline CDR1 and CDR2: GTSNPN and SVGIG (reference sequence). This CDR3 has 11 amino acids. Trimming shortened V by 0 bases and J by 8 bases, and 6 bases separated the two germline ends. The CDR3 sequence: CAWSVGGTQYF. In nucleotides, the CDR3 is TGTGCCTGGAGTGTAGGCGGTACGCAGTATTTT.

The chain couples TRBV7-9 to TRBJ1-4; D remains unclear. This CDR3 comprises 15 residues. Per the germline V gene, CDR1 is SEHNR and CDR2 is FQNEAQ (reference sequence). V gave up 5 bases and J gave up 8 bases, with 18 bases separating them. The CDR3 nucleotides are TGTGCCAGCAGCAAACGGGATCGTGGGAAGGAAAAACTGTTTTTT. Encoded protein: CASSKRDRGKEKLFF.

This chain uses TRBV5-1 with TRBJ2-5, with 11 positions matching TRBD2. The CDR3 runs to 16 residues. Per germline, CDR1 SGHRS and CDR2 YFSETQ. The J segment lost 7 bases and the V segment lost 4 bases, leaving 12 bases of the junction unmatched. CDR3 in DNA: TGCGCCAGCAGCGCTCGAGGGACTAGCGGTACTGGGACCCAGTACTTC. It is translated as CASSARGTSGTGTQYF. Complete variable domain (other parts from reference TRBV5-1 and TRBJ2-5): KAGVTQTPRYLIKTRGQQVTLSCSPISGHRSVSWYQQTPGQGLQFLFEYFSETQRNKGNFPGRFSGRQFSNSRSEMNVSTLELGDSALYLCASSARGTSGTGTQYFGPGTRLLVL.

This chain connects TRBV19 to TRBJ2-5; 7 nucleotides line up with TRBD1. There are 14 residues in the CDR3. Germline V gene lookup returns CDR1 LNHDA and CDR2 SQIVND (reference sequence). The junction had 9 bases not matched to a gene; V was cut back by 6 bases and J by 5 bases. CDR3 protein: CASRMTGPRETQYF. CDR3 coding DNA: TGTGCCAGTAGGATGACAGGGCCCCGGGAGACCCAGTACTTC.

The gene calls are TRBV7-2 and TRBJ2-7; 8 positions agree with TRBD1. The CDR3 is made up of 14 amino acids. Per the germline V gene, CDR1 is SGHTA and CDR2 is FQGNSA. With 5 bases clipped from V and 4 bases from J, the junction kept 7 bases outside the gene matches. CDR3 DNA sequence: TGTGCCAGCAGCGCGGACAGGGCAGTGTACGAGCAGTACTTC. Residues: CASSADRAVYEQYF.

CDR3 DNA sequence: TGTGCCAGCAGTTTATCGACGGGGGGAGCGGCTAATGAAAAACTGTTTTTT. It codes for CASSLSTGGAANEKLFF. The chain recombines TRBV27 with TRBJ1-4; D might be TRBD1 (5 bases). The V gene's germline CDR1 is MNHEY and CDR2 SMNVEV (reference sequence). Trimming removed 0 bases at V and 3 bases at J, with 14 bases between. The CDR3 is 17 residues long. The full variable domain, in which reference TRBV27 and TRBJ1-4 provide the parts outside the CDR3, is EAQVTQNPRYLITVTGKKLTVTCSQNMNHEYMSWYRQDPGLGLRQIYYSMNVEVTDKGDVPEGYKVSRKEKRNFPLILESPSPNQTSLYFCASSLSTGGAANEKLFFGSGTQLSVL.

The chain is built from TRBV4-2 and TRBJ1-2; D is possibly TRBD1 (5 bases). Germline CDR1 reads LGHNA; CDR2 reads YNFKEQ. The CDR3 sequence is 16 residues long. The ends were cut back, 1 base at V and 2 bases at J, with 14 bases in the middle. Here the CDR3 reads CASSQGGPAGNYGYTF. The CDR3 bases are TGTGCCAGCAGCCAAGGGGGACCCGCTGGCAACTATGGCTACACCTTC.

V gene TRBV5-1 combines with J gene TRBJ2-3, with D uncertain. CDR1 SGHRS and CDR2 YFSETQ come from the germline V gene. The V gene lost 0 bases and the J gene lost 1 base, with 12 bases spanning the gap. The CDR3 is 16 amino acids. The CDR3 reads CASSLAWNTGTDTQYF. DNA for the CDR3: TGCGCCAGCAGCTTGGCCTGGAACACGGGCACAGATACGCAGTATTTT.

V and J are TRBV30 and TRBJ1-4, with D perhaps matching TRBD1 (6 bases). The CDR3 extends over 15 amino acids. V was clipped by 0 bases and J by 7 bases, with 15 bases between them. In germline, CDR1 is GTSNPN, CDR2 SVGIG (reference sequence). DNA of the CDR3: TGTGCCTGGAGTGTGGATACCAGGGGCGTTGAAAAACTGTTTTTT. Encoded protein: CAWSVDTRGVEKLFF.

The rearrangement joins TRBV7-9 to TRBJ2-1, with 8 bases identical to TRBD2. CDR1 and CDR2 (germline): SEHNR, FQNEAQ (reference sequence). V dropped 2 bases and J dropped 6; count of bases not matched to a gene: 9. CDR3 size: 16 residues. CDR3: CASSLRSLAATNEQFF. CDR3 in DNA: TGTGCCAGCAGCTTACGTTCACTAGCGGCAACCAATGAGCAGTTCTTC.

This chain joins TRBV29-1 and TRBJ1-1, with 8 bases that match TRBD1. Trimming took 4 bases from V and 1 from J; bases not matched to a gene: 2. Germline CDR1 reads SQVTM; CDR2 reads ANQGSEA. The CDR3 is 13 residues long. The CDR3 sequence: CSVAGQGNTEAFF. CDR3 nucleotide sequence: TGCAGCGTTGCCGGACAGGGGAACACTGAAGCTTTCTTT.

This clone showed up just a few times. This chain connects TRBV30 to TRBJ1-2, with D possibly being TRBD1 (5 bases). The CDR3 has 17 amino acids. Germline lookup yields CDR1 GTSNPN and CDR2 SVGIG (reference sequence). V lost 0 bases to trimming and J lost 4 bases, with 21 bases between them. The CDR3 sequence is CAWSVPRGPALGYGYTF. Here the CDR3 DNA reads TGTGCCTGGAGTGTACCAAGGGGCCCGGCTTTGGGCTATGGCTACACCTTC.

V gene TRBV2 combines with J gene TRBJ2-4; possible D gene TRBD2, 5 bases. This CDR3 spans 16 amino acids. The germline V and J ends were trimmed by 4 bases and 0 bases, with 13 bases remaining between them. The germline V gene encodes CDR1 SNHLY and CDR2 FYNNEI. CDR3 bases: TGTGCCAGCAGTGTCAGCCGACTACTAGCCAAAAACATTCAGTACTTC. The encoded protein is CASSVSRLLAKNIQYF.